Below, one T cell receptor (beta chain) is given with its context. Antigen: not known. This sample was included in a study of cytomegalovirus exposure and HLA in healthy donors. The PCR had 60 Vbeta and 13 Jbeta primers. TCRdb's table, derived via immunoSEQ multiplex PCR, lists solely in-frame clones and lacks some. The data show some 95,000 clones, with 78% seen just once and about 4% held by the top ten. General study results and limits: Among TCR beta chains, those listed as cytomegalovirus-associated numbered 164. It has been reported that TCR beta sequences accurately predicted the HLA-A and HLA-B alleles of most subjects. About 87% or about 30% of the time was how often most TCR beta V segments were productive, according to an earlier analysis.

Per germline, CDR1 SGHRS and CDR2 YFSETQ. J lost 0 bases, V lost 4 bases, and 4 bases had no gene match. CDR3 length: 15 residues. The chain recombines TRBV5-1 with TRBJ2-1; TRBD2 matches 7 bases. Material for sequencing was PBMCs. This sequence was found in a woman in her thirties or forties in good health and CMV-seropositive. CDR3 nucleotide sequence: TGCGCCAGCAGCATCCTAGCGGTCTCCTACAATGAGCAGTTCTTC. It yields the protein CASSILAVSYNEQFF.